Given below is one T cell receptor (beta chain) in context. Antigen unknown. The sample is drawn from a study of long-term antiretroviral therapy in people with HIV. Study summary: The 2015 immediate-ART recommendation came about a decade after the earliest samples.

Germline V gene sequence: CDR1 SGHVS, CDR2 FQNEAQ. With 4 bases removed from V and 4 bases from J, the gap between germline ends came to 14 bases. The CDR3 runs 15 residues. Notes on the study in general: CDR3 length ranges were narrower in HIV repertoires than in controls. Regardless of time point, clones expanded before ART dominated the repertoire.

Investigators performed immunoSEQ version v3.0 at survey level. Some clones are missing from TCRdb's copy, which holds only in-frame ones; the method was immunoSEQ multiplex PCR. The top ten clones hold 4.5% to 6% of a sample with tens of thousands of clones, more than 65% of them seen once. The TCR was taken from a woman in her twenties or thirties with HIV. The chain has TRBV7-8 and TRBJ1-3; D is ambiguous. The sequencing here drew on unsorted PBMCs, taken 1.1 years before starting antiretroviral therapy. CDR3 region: CASSSAGELGNTIYF. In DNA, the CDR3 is TGTGCCAGCAGCTCTGCGGGCGAGCTAGGAAACACCATATATTTT.